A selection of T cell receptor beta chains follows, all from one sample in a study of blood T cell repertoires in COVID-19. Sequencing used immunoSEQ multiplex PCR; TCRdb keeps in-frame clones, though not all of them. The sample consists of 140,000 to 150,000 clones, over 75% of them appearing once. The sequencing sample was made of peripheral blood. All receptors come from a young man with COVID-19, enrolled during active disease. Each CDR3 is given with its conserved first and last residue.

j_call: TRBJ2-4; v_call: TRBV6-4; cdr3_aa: CASPLWRGLSTSTSKNIQYF
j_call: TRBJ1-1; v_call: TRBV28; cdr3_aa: CASSLPAHSAFF
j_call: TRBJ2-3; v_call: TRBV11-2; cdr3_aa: CASSLSLYGALGDTQYF
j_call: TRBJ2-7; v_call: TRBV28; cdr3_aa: CASSTPGHTYEQYF
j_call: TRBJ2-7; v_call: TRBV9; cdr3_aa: CASSSGLAGAPHEQYF
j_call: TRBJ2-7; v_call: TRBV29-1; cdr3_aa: CSVERSTSGSYEQYF
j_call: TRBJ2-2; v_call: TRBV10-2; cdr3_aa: CASSDLGQTGELFF
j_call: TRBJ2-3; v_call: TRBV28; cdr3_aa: CASSSHRQGLTDTQYF
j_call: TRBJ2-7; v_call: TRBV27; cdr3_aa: CASSLGQGGSYEQYF
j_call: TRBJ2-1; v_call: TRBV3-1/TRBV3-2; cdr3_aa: CASSQDSSSYNEQFF
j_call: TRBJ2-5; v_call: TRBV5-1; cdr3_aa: CASSFYDPGETQYF
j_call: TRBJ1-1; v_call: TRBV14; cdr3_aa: CASSQRPTTGTEIEAFF
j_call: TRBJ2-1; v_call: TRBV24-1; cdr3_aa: CATSDLSGSNYNEQFF
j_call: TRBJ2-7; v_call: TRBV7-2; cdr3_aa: CASSSRGPYEQYF
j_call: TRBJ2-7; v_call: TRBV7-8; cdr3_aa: CASSDYPHGAYEQYF
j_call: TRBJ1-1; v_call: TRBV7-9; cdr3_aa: CASRTGGEAFF
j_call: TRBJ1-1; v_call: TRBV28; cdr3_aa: CASSFYAKTEAFF
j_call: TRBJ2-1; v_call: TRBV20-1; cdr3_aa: CSASGLAGVNEQFF
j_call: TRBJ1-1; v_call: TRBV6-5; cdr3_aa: CASGRQNRATEAFF
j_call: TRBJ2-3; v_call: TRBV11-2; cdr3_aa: CASSPSPGLDYGTDTQYF
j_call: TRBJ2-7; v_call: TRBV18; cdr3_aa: CASSPTGTAYEQYF
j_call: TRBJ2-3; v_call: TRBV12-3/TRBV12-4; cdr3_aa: CASSQGITDTQYF
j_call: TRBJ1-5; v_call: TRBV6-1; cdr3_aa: CASSEIGGAQPQHF
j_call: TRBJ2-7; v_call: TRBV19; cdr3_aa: CASSPAGTSSYEQYF
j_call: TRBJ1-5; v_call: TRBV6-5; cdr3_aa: CASSYTGLNQPQHF
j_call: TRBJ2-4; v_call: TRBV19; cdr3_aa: CASRAGTSGRRSIQYF
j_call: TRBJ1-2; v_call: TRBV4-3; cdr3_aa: CASSQGVGGYTF
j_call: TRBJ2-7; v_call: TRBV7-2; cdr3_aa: CASSVLAGTSYEQYF
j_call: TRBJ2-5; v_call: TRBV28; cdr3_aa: CASGTYGGRETQYF
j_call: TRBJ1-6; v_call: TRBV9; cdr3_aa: CASSVTGGTSPLHF
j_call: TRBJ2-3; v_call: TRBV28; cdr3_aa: CASRYGGSFTDTQYF
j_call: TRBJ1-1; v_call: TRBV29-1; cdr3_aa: CSVDRTEGTEAFF
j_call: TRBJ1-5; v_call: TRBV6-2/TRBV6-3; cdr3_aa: CASSPGGGSNQPQHF
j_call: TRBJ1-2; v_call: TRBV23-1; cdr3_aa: CASSQSIGREDGYTF
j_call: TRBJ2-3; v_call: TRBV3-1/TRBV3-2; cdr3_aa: CASSPCSSGSTDTQYF
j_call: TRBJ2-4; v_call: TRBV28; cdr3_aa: CASSFPSYRELAKNIQYF
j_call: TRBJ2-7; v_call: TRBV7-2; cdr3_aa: CASSRRQENGAYEQYF